Listed below are T cell receptor beta chains from one sample, sequenced in a study of CD8 T cells in Susac syndrome. TCRdb used MiXCR to reprocess the immunoSEQ multiplex PCR reads, holding one entry per CDR3 protein. The sample carries some 210,000 distinct CDR3 sequences, about 94% recorded once. The sample taken for sequencing was CD4+ T cells from PBMCs. The receptor set was obtained from a human donor with Susac syndrome. CDR3s include the opening cysteine and the closing phenylalanine or tryptophan. Each record gives: D gene, J gene, V gene, CDR3 DNA, CDR3 protein. The D gene is left open where the match is weak.

d_gene: -; j_gene: TRBJ1-2; v_gene: TRBV9; CDR3nt: TGTGCCAGCAGCCCGCCGGGGGGGCTGTACACCTTC; CDR3aa: CASSPPGGLYTF
d_gene: TRBD1; j_gene: TRBJ2-7; v_gene: TRBV30; CDR3nt: TGTGCCTGGAGTAAAGACAGGGGAGGATCCTACGAGCAGTACTTC; CDR3aa: CAWSKDRGGSYEQYF
d_gene: -; j_gene: TRBJ2-1; v_gene: TRBV9; CDR3nt: TGTGCCAGCAGCGTAGGATCCCCGAGGGACAATGAGCAGTTCTTC; CDR3aa: CASSVGSPRDNEQFF
d_gene: -; j_gene: TRBJ1-6; v_gene: TRBV29-1; CDR3nt: TGCAGCGTTGGAGGGGCAGATAATTCACCCCTCCACTTT; CDR3aa: CSVGGADNSPLHF
d_gene: -; j_gene: TRBJ2-4; v_gene: TRBV7-2; CDR3nt: TGTGCCAGCAGCTTAGGGACAGTCGCCAAAAACATTCAGTACTTC; CDR3aa: CASSLGTVAKNIQYF
d_gene: -; j_gene: TRBJ1-5; v_gene: TRBV20-1; CDR3nt: TGCAGTGCTAGAGTTTCAGGGGCTCAGCCCCAGCATTTT; CDR3aa: CSARVSGAQPQHF
d_gene: -; j_gene: TRBJ2-7; v_gene: TRBV29-1; CDR3nt: TGCAGCGTTGGAGGACAGCCAGTTTACTACGAGCAGTACTTC; CDR3aa: CSVGGQPVYYEQYF
d_gene: -; j_gene: TRBJ2-5; v_gene: TRBV15; CDR3nt: TGTGCCACCAGCAGAGGAGACAGTTGGGGGTACCAAGAGACCCAGTACTTC; CDR3aa: CATSRGDSWGYQETQYF
d_gene: TRBD1; j_gene: TRBJ2-7; v_gene: TRBV29-1; CDR3nt: TGCAGCGGGTATGGACAGGGGTACGAGCAGTACTTC; CDR3aa: CSGYGQGYEQYF
d_gene: -; j_gene: TRBJ2-7; v_gene: TRBV27; CDR3nt: TGTGCCAGCAGTTTAGCCGGACCCTACGAGCAGTACTTC; CDR3aa: CASSLAGPYEQYF
d_gene: TRBD1; j_gene: TRBJ2-7; v_gene: TRBV9; CDR3nt: TGTGCCAGCAGCGCGGGGCCTCGGACAGGGCAAGACGAGCAGTACTTC; CDR3aa: CASSAGPRTGQDEQYF
d_gene: -; j_gene: TRBJ2-7; v_gene: TRBV4-2; CDR3nt: TGTGCCAGCAGCCAAGAAAAGGGGCCCTACGAGCAGTACTTC; CDR3aa: CASSQEKGPYEQYF
d_gene: TRBD1; j_gene: TRBJ1-1; v_gene: TRBV3-1; CDR3nt: TGTGCCAGCAGCCAAGAAGGGCAGGGGGCAGCTTTCTTT; CDR3aa: CASSQEGQGAAFF
d_gene: -; j_gene: TRBJ1-5; v_gene: TRBV30; CDR3nt: TGTGCCTGGAGGGCTGAAGGCCGCGGGCCCCAGCATTTT; CDR3aa: CAWRAEGRGPQHF
d_gene: TRBD2; j_gene: TRBJ2-3; v_gene: TRBV7-3; CDR3nt: TGTGCCAGCAGCCGTAGCGGGGGGGGCACAGATACGCAGTATTTT; CDR3aa: CASSRSGGGTDTQYF
d_gene: TRBD2; j_gene: TRBJ2-3; v_gene: TRBV5-5; CDR3nt: TGTGCCAGCAGCTTGTCGGTAACTAGCGGGGGAGATACGCAGTATTTT; CDR3aa: CASSLSVTSGGDTQYF